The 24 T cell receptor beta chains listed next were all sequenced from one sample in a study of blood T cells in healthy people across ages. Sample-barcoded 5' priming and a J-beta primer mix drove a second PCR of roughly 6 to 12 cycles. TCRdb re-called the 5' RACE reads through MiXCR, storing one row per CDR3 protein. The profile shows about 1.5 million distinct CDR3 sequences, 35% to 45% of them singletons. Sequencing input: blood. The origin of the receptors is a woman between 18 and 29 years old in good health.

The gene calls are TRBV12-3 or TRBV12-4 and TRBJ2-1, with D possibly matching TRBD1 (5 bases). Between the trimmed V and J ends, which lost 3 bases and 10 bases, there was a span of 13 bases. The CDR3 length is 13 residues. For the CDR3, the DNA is TGTGCCAGCAGTTTGTGGGGCCCCTACGAGCAGTTCTTC. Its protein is CASSLWGPYEQFF.

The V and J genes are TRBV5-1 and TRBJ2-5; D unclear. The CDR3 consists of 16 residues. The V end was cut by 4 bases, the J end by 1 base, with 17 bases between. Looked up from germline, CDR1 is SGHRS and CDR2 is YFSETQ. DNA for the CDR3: TGCGCCAGCAGCCGCGCGTCGCGACTCAGCCAAGAGACCCAGTACTTC. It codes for CASSRASRLSQETQYF.

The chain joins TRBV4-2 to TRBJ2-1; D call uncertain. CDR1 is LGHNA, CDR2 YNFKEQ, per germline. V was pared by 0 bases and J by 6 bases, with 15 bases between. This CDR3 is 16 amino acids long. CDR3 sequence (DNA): TGTGCCAGCAGCCAAGAAATAACGAGTTCCAGCAATGAGCAGTTCTTC. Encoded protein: CASSQEITSSSNEQFF.

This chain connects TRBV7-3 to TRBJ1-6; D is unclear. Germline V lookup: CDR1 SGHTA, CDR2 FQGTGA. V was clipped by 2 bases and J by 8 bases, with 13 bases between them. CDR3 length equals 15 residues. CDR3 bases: TGTGCCAGCAGCTTATTTCACGGATCGGATTCACCCCTCCACTTT. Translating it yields CASSLFHGSDSPLHF.

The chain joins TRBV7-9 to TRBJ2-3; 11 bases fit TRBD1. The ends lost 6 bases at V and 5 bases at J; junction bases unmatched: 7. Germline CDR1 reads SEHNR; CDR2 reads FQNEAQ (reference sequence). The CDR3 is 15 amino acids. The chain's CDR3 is CASRVPGTGGDTQYF. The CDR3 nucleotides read TGTGCCAGCAGGGTTCCCGGGACAGGGGGAGATACGCAGTATTTT.

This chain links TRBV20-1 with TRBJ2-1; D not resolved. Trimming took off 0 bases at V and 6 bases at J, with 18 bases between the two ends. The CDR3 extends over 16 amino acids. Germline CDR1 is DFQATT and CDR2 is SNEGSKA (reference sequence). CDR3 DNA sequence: TGCAGTGCTAGAGATTTCCAGCGCCGAATGGGCAATGAGCAGTTCTTC. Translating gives CSARDFQRRMGNEQFF.

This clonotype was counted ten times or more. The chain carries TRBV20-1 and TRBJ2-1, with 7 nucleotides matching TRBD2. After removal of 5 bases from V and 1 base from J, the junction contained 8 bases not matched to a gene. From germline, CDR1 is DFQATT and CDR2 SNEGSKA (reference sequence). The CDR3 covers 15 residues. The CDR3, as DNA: TGCAGTGCTCAAATAGCGGGTCGTTCCTACAATGAGCAGTTCTTC. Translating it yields CSAQIAGRSYNEQFF.

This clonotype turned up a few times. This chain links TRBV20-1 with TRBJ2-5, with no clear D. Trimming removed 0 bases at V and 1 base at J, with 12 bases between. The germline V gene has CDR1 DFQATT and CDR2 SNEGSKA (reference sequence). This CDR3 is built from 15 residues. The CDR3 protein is CSARDFYRAQETQYF. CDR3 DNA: TGCAGTGCTAGAGATTTTTATAGGGCCCAAGAGACCCAGTACTTC.

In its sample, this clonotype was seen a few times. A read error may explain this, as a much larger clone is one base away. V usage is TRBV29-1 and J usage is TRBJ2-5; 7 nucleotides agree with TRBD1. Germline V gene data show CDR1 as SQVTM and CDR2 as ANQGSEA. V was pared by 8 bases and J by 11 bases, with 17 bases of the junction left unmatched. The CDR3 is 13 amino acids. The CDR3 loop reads CSTRTGPDNEQYF. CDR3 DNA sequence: TGCAGCACTCGGACAGGTCCTGACAATGAGCAGTACTTC.

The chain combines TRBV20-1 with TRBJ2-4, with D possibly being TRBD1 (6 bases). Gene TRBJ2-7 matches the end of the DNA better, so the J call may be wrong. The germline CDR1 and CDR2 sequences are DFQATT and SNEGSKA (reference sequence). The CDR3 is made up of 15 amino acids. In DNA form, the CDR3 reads TGCAGTGCTAGCCCCAGGGGCGACCTACGAGCCGAGCAGTACTTC. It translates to CSASPRGDLRAEQYF.

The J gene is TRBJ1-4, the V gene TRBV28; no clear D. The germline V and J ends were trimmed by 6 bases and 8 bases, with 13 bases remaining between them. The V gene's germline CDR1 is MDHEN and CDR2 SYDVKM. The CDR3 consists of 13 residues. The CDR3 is CASSRELGEKLFF. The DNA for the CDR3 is TGTGCCAGCAGCCGCGAACTGGGGGAAAAACTGTTTTTT.

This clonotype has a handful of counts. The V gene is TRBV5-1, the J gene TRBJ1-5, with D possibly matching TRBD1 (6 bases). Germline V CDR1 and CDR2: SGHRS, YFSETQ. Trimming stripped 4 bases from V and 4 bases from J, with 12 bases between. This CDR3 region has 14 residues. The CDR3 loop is CASSTGTPNQPQHF. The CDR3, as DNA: TGCGCCAGCAGCACAGGGACACCTAATCAGCCCCAGCATTTT.

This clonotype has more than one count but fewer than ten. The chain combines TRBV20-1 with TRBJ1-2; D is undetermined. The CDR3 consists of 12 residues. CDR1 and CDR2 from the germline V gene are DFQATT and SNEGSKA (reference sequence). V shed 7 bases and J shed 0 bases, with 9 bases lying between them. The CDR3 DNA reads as TGCAGTGTTACTGTGGCTAACTATGGCTACACCTTC. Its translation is CSVTVANYGYTF.

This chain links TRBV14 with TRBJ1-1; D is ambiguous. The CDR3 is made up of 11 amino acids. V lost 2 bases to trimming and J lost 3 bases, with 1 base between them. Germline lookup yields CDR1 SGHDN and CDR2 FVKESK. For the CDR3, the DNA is TGTGCCAGCAGCCAACACACTGAAGCTTTCTTT. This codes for CASSQHTEAFF.

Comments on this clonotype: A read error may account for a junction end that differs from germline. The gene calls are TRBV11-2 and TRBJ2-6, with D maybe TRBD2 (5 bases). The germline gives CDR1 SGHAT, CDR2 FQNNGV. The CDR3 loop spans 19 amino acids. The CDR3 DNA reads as TGTGGCAGCAGCTTAGGCAGAGGGTTTTTAAGCTCTGGGGCCAACGTCCTGACTTTC. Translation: CGSSLGRGFLSSGANVLTF.

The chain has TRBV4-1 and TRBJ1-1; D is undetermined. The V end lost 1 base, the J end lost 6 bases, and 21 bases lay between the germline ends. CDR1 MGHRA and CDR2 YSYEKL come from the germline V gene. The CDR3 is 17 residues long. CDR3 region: CASSQVFERANKPEAFF. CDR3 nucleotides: TGCGCCAGCAGCCAAGTGTTTGAGAGGGCTAACAAACCTGAAGCTTTCTTT.

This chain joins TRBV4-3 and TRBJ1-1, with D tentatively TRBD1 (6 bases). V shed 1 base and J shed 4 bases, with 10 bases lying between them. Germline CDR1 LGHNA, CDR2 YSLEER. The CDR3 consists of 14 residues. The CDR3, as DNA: TGCGCCAGCAGCCAAGCGGACAGTGCCACTGAAGCTTTCTTT. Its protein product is CASSQADSATEAFF.

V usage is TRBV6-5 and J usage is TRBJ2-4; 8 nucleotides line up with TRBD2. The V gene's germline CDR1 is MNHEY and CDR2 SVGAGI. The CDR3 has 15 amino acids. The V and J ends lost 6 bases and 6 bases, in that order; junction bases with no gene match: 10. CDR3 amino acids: CASSRSGGGGNIQYF. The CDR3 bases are TGTGCCAGCAGCCGGAGCGGGGGAGGCGGAAACATTCAGTACTTC.

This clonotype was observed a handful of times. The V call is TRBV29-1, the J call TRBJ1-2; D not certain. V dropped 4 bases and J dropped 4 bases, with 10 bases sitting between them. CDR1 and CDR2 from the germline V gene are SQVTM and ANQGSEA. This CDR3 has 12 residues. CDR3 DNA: TGCAGCGTTGTCACCCCTCCCTATGGCTACACCTTC. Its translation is CSVVTPPYGYTF. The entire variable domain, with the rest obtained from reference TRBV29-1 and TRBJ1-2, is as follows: SAVISQKPSRDICQRGTSLTIQCQVDSQVTMMFWYRQQPGQSLTLIATANQGSEATYESGFVIDKFPISRPNLTFSTLTVSNMSPEDSSIYLCSVVTPPYGYTFGSGTRLTVV.

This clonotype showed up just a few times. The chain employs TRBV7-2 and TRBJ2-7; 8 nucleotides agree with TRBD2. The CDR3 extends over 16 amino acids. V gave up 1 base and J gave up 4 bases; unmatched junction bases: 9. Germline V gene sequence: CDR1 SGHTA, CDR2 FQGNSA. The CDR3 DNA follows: TGTGCCAGCAGCTTAGAATCGGTAGCGGGGTCGTACGAGCAGTACTTC. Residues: CASSLESVAGSYEQYF.

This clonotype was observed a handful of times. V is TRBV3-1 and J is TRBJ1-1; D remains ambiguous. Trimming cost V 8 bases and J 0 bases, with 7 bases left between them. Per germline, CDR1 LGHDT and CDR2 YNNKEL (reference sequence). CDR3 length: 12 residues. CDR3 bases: TGTGCCAGCGGCCTGATGAACACTGAAGCTTTCTTT. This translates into CASGLMNTEAFF.

CDR3 coding DNA: TGTGCCAGCAGCTTAGCGACAGGCTGGGGAAACACCATATATTTT. Translating gives CASSLATGWGNTIYF. V usage is TRBV7-2 and J usage is TRBJ1-3; TRBD1 is a possible D gene (6 bases). The germline V gene encodes CDR1 SGHTA and CDR2 FQGNSA. V lost 0 bases, J lost 4 bases, and 10 bases lay in between. The CDR3 has 15 amino acids. Using reference TRBV7-2 and TRBJ1-3 for the parts outside the CDR3, the full variable domain is GAGVSQSPSNKVTEKGKDVELRCDPISGHTALYWYRQSLGQGLEFLIYFQGNSAPDKSGLPSDRFSAERTGGSVSTLTIQRTQQEDSAVYLCASSLATGWGNTIYFGEGSWLTVV.

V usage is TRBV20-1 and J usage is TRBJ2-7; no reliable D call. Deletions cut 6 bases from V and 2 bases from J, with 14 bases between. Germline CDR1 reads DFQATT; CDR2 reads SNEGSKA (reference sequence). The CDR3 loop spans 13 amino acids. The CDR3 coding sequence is TGCAGTGCCCAACCCGATTTAACCTACGAGCAGTACTTC. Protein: CSAQPDLTYEQYF.

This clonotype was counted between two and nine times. The DNA of the CDR3 is TGTGCCAGCAGCGAGACTAGAGGAGAAGGGTTCTTC. Amino acids: CASSETRGEGFF. The gene calls are TRBV7-9 and TRBJ2-1; possible D gene TRBD2, 6 bases. The V gene lost 5 bases and the J gene lost 15 bases, with 17 bases spanning the gap. The V gene's germline CDR1 is SEHNR and CDR2 FQNEAQ (reference sequence). CDR3 length: 12 residues.